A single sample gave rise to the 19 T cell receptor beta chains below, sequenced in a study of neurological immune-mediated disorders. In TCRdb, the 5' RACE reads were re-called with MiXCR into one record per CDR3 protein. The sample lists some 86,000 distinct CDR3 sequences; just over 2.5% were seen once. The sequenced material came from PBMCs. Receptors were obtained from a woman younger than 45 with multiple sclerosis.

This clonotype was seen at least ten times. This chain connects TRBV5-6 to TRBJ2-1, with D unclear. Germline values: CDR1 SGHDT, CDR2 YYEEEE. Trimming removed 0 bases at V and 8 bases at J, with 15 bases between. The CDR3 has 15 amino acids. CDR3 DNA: TGTGCCAGCAGCTTGGCCCGCTTCCCAGGCGATGAGCAGTTCTTC. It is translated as CASSLARFPGDEQFF.

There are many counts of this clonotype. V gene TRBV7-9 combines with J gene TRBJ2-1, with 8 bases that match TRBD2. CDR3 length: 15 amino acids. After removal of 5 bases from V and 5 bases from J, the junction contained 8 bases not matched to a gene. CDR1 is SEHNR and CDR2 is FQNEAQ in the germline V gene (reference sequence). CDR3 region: CASSLMSGSHNEQFF. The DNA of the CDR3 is TGTGCCAGCAGCCTCATGAGCGGGAGCCACAATGAGCAGTTCTTC.

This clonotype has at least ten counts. CDR3 sequence: CASSLNGAGNSGYTF. In DNA, the CDR3 is TGTGCCAGCAGCTTAAACGGGGCGGGGAATTCTGGCTACACCTTC. This rearrangement joins TRBV7-3 to TRBJ1-2; a possible D gene is TRBD1 (5 bases). This CDR3 has 15 residues. The germline V gene has CDR1 SGHTA and CDR2 FQGTGA. V shed 1 base and J shed 7 bases, with 16 bases lying between them.

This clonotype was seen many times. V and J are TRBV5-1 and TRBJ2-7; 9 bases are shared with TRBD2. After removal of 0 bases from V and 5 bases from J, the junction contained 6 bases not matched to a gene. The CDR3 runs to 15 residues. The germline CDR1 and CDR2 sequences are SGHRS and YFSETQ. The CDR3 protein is CASSLGGTSRDEQYF. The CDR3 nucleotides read TGCGCCAGCAGCTTGGGGGGGACTAGCCGGGACGAGCAGTACTTC.

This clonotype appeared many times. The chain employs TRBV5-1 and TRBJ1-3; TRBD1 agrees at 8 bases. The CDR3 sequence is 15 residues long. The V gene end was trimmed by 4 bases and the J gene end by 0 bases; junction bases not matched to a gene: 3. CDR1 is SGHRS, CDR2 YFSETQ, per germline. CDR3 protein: CASSRGTGSGNTIYF. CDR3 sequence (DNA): TGCGCCAGCAGCCGGGGGACAGGCTCTGGAAACACCATATATTTT.

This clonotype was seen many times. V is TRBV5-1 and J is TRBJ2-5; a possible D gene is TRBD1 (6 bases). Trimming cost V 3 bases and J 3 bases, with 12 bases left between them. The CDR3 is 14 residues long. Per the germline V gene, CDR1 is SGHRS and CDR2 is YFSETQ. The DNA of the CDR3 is TGCGCCAGCAGCTGGGGGCGGGCTGAAGAGACCCAGTACTTC. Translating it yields CASSWGRAEETQYF.

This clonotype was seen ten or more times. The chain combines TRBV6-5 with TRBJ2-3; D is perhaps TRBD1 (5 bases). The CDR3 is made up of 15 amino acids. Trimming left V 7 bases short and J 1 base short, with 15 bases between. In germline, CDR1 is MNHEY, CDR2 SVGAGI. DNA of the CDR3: TGTGCCAGCAAAGCGACAGTGTTTGGCACAGATACGCAGTATTTT. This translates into CASKATVFGTDTQYF.

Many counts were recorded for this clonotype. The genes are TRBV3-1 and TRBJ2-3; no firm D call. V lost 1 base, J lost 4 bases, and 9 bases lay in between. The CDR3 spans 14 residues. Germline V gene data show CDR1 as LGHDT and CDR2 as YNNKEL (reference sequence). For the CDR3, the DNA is TGTGCCAGCAGCCAAGGAGGCGAGGCAGATACGCAGTATTTT. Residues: CASSQGGEADTQYF.

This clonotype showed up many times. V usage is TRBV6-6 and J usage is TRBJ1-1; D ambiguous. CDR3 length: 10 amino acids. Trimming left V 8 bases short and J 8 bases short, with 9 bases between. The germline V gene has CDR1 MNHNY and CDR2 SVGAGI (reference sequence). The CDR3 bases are TGTGCCAGCGCTAGGCAGGAAGCTTTCTTT. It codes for CASARQEAFF.

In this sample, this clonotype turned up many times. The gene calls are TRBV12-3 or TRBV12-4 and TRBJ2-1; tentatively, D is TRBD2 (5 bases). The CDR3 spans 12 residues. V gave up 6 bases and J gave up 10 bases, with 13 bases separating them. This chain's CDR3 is CASSPSGLEQFF. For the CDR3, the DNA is TGTGCCAGCAGCCCCTCAGGACTCGAGCAGTTCTTC.

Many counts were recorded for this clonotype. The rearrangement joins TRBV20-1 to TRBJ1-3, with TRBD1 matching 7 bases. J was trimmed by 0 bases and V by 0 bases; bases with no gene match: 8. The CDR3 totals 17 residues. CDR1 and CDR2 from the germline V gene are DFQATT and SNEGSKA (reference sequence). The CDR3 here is CSARDIRGQISGNTIYF. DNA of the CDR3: TGCAGTGCTAGAGATATAAGGGGACAGATCTCTGGAAACACCATATATTTT.

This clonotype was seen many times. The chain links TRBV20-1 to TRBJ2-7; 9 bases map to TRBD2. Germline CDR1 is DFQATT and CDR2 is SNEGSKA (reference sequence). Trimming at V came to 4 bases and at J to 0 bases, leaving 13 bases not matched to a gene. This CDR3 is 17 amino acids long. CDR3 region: CSATLETSGVSSYEQYF. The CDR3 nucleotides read TGCAGTGCTACACTGGAGACTAGCGGAGTCAGCTCCTACGAGCAGTACTTC.

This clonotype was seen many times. CDR3 sequence: CASSLVGGQTGETQYF. CDR3 sequence (DNA): TGCGCCAGCAGCTTGGTAGGGGGGCAGACCGGAGAGACCCAGTACTTC. This rearrangement joins TRBV5-1 to TRBJ2-5; D possibly uses TRBD1 or TRBD2 (6 bases each). V lost 0 bases and J 4 bases, leaving 16 bases between the germline ends. Germline lookup yields CDR1 SGHRS and CDR2 YFSETQ. CDR3 length: 16 amino acids.

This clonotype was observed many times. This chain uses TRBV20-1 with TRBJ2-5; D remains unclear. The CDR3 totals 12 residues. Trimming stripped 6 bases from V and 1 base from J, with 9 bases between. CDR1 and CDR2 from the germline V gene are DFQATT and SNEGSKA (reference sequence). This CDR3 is CSASLLQETQYF. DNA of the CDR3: TGCAGTGCGAGCCTACTCCAAGAGACCCAGTACTTC.

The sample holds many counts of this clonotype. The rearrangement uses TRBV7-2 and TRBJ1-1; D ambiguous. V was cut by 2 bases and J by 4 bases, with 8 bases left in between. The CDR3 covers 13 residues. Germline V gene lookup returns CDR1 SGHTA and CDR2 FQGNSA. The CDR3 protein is CASSLSWATEAFF. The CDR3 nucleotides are TGTGCCAGCAGCTTAAGTTGGGCCACTGAAGCTTTCTTT.

The CDR3 DNA reads as TGTGCCAGTAGTATAGATCAACCGAAGGGGTCCTACAATGAGCAGTTCTTC. Protein sequence: CASSIDQPKGSYNEQFF. The chain has TRBV19 and TRBJ2-1, with D possibly being TRBD1 (5 bases). The CDR3 spans 17 residues. The V end lost 0 bases, the J end lost 1 base, and 13 bases lay between the germline ends. CDR1 and CDR2 (germline): LNHDA, SQIVND (reference sequence).

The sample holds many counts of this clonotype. Here the CDR3 reads CSARDETGVMNNEQFF. In nucleotides, the CDR3 is TGCAGTGCTAGAGATGAGACGGGGGTAATGAACAATGAGCAGTTCTTC. The chain combines TRBV20-1 with TRBJ2-1; TRBD2 is a possible D gene (6 bases). The CDR3 spans 16 residues. Germline V gene sequence: CDR1 DFQATT, CDR2 SNEGSKA (reference sequence). V shed 0 bases and J shed 5 bases, with 17 bases lying between them.

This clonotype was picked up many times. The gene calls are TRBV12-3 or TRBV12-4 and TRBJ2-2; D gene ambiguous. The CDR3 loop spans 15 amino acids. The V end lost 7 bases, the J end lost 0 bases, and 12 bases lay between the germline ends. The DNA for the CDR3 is TGTGCCAGCAACCATCCCTCCGCGAACACCGGGGAGCTGTTTTTT. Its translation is CASNHPSANTGELFF.

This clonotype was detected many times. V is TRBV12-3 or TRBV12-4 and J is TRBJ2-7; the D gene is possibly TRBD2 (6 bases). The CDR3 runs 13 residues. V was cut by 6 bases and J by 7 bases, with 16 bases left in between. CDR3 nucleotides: TGTGCCAGCAGCTCCCGGGCGGAGGGAGAGCAGTACTTC. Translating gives CASSSRAEGEQYF.